These T cell receptor beta chains were read from a single sample in a study of T cells in Graves' hyperthyroidism and ophthalmopathy. One entry per CDR3 protein, called by TCRdb with MiXCR from the multiplex PCR reads. Of under 300,000 distinct CDR3 sequences detected, about 14% appear once; the ten largest clones hold roughly 8%. Source material: blood. The receptor set was obtained from a woman aged 25-40 years with Graves' hyperthyroidism that later progressed to Graves' ophthalmopathy. The CDR3 runs from the conserved cysteine through the conserved F or W. Each record gives: J gene, clone size, D gene, V gene, CDR3 DNA, CDR3 protein. The D gene is left open where the match is weak. Size is stated for part of the rows, as once, few or many counts, or as a class when the clone is expanded.

j_call: TRBJ2-7
clone_size: few
d_call: .
v_call: TRBV5-1
cdr3_nt: TGCGCCAGCAGCTTGGGCCGGGCCGAGGGCGGCCACGAGCAGTACTTC
cdr3_aa: CASSLGRAEGGHEQYF

j_call: TRBJ2-7
clone_size: few
d_call: .
v_call: TRBV24-1
cdr3_nt: TGTGCCACCAGTGATCCTCAGAGCTCCTACGAGCAGTACTTC
cdr3_aa: CATSDPQSSYEQYF

j_call: TRBJ1-2
clone_size: .
d_call: .
v_call: TRBV4-2
cdr3_nt: TGTGCCAGCAGCCAAGGATGGGAGGGTTTAGACTATGGCTACACCTTC
cdr3_aa: CASSQGWEGLDYGYTF

j_call: TRBJ2-7
clone_size: many
d_call: .
v_call: TRBV7-2
cdr3_nt: TGTGCCAGCAGCCTTAACTCTCTAGCTTTTGGCTACGAGCAGTACTTC
cdr3_aa: CASSLNSLAFGYEQYF

j_call: TRBJ2-1
clone_size: many
d_call: .
v_call: TRBV7-9
cdr3_nt: TGTGCCAGCAGCCCCTCTGGAGGATCAATACCCACCTCAGCCAATGAGCAGTTCTTC
cdr3_aa: CASSPSGGSIPTSANEQFF

j_call: TRBJ2-1
clone_size: .
d_call: .
v_call: TRBV7-3
cdr3_nt: TGTGCCAGCAGCCAAACCCTGGTCCAATACAATGAGCAGTTCTTC
cdr3_aa: CASSQTLVQYNEQFF

j_call: TRBJ2-1
clone_size: few
d_call: .
v_call: TRBV19
cdr3_nt: TGTGCCACCAATCGCGGGGACTCCTACAATGAGCAGTTCTTC
cdr3_aa: CATNRGDSYNEQFF

j_call: TRBJ1-2
clone_size: many
d_call: .
v_call: TRBV19
cdr3_nt: TGTGCCAGTAGTATCCCACCGGGGGGGAACTATGGCTACACCTTC
cdr3_aa: CASSIPPGGNYGYTF

j_call: TRBJ2-2
clone_size: many
d_call: .
v_call: TRBV7-2
cdr3_nt: TGTGCCAGCAGCTCGGGACCATCGACCGGGGAGCTGTTTTTT
cdr3_aa: CASSSGPSTGELFF

j_call: TRBJ2-1
clone_size: few
d_call: TRBD2
v_call: TRBV7-7
cdr3_nt: TGTGCTAGCAGCTTAAACCCGGGACTAGCGGGGAGAAATGAGCAGTTCTTC
cdr3_aa: CASSLNPGLAGRNEQFF

j_call: TRBJ1-3
clone_size: .
d_call: .
v_call: TRBV28
cdr3_nt: TGTGCCAGCAGCAGGACACCCATCGTATATTTT
cdr3_aa: CASSRTPIVYF

j_call: TRBJ1-1
clone_size: many
d_call: .
v_call: TRBV18
cdr3_nt: TGTGCCAGCTCACCACCGCGGGGGGAGAACATGAACACTGAAGCTTTCTTT
cdr3_aa: CASSPPRGENMNTEAFF

j_call: TRBJ1-5
clone_size: many
d_call: .
v_call: TRBV27
cdr3_nt: TGTGCCAGCAGTCCAGAGGACAGCAATCAGCCCCAGCATTTT
cdr3_aa: CASSPEDSNQPQHF

j_call: TRBJ1-1
clone_size: .
d_call: .
v_call: TRBV2
cdr3_nt: TGTGCCAGCAGTGATCCGGGGGGAGCTTTCTTT
cdr3_aa: CASSDPGGAFF

j_call: TRBJ2-1
clone_size: .
d_call: TRBD2
v_call: TRBV19
cdr3_nt: TGTGCCAGTAGTAGACTAGCGGGAGCAGGGGGCTACAATGAGCAGTTCTTC
cdr3_aa: CASSRLAGAGGYNEQFF

j_call: TRBJ2-7
clone_size: many
d_call: TRBD2
v_call: TRBV7-9
cdr3_nt: TGTGCCAGCAGCTCCTGGACTAGCGGGAGATACGAGCAGTACTTC
cdr3_aa: CASSSWTSGRYEQYF

j_call: TRBJ1-2
clone_size: .
d_call: .
v_call: TRBV11-2
cdr3_nt: TGCGCCAGCAGCTTGGTAGCGGGGCGATGGGGTGATGGCTACACCTTC
cdr3_aa: CASSLVAGRWGDGYTF

j_call: TRBJ2-2
clone_size: many
d_call: .
v_call: TRBV28
cdr3_nt: TGTGCCAGCACTGACACCGGGGAGCTGTTTTTT
cdr3_aa: CASTDTGELFF

j_call: TRBJ2-2
clone_size: many
d_call: TRBD1
v_call: TRBV6-1
cdr3_nt: TGTGCCAGCAGCAGGACAGGGGGCAACACCGGGGAGCTGTTTTTT
cdr3_aa: CASSRTGGNTGELFF

j_call: TRBJ1-1
clone_size: many
d_call: .
v_call: TRBV20-1
cdr3_nt: TGCAGTGCTAGAGATCAGGGGACTGAAGCTTTCTTT
cdr3_aa: CSARDQGTEAFF

j_call: TRBJ2-5
clone_size: many
d_call: .
v_call: TRBV7-9
cdr3_nt: TGTGCCAGCAGCTTAGATTTCTCCAGGAACCAAGAGACCCAGTACTTC
cdr3_aa: CASSLDFSRNQETQYF

j_call: TRBJ1-1
clone_size: many
d_call: .
v_call: TRBV5-4
cdr3_nt: TGTGCCAGCAGCTTGGTTTTGAACACTGAAGCTTTCTTT
cdr3_aa: CASSLVLNTEAFF

j_call: TRBJ2-3
clone_size: many
d_call: .
v_call: TRBV5-1
cdr3_nt: TGCGCCAGCAAGGGGGAGGGCACAGATACGCAGTATTTT
cdr3_aa: CASKGEGTDTQYF

j_call: TRBJ2-1
clone_size: .
d_call: .
v_call: TRBV28
cdr3_nt: TGTGCCAGCACCTCAACCCCCGCGGACAGCTCCTACAATGAGCAGTTCTTC
cdr3_aa: CASTSTPADSSYNEQFF

j_call: TRBJ2-2
clone_size: many
d_call: .
v_call: TRBV7-3
cdr3_nt: TGTGCCAGCAGCTTAAGGCGGGCGAACACCGGGGAGCTGTTTTTT
cdr3_aa: CASSLRRANTGELFF

j_call: TRBJ2-7
clone_size: few
d_call: .
v_call: TRBV28
cdr3_nt: TGTGCCAGCAGTACCTCCGGGGCTGGAGCCTACGAGCAGTACTTC
cdr3_aa: CASSTSGAGAYEQYF

j_call: TRBJ2-7
clone_size: many
d_call: .
v_call: TRBV6-1
cdr3_nt: TGTGCCAGCAGTGACCTTGGCGAGCAGTACTTC
cdr3_aa: CASSDLGEQYF

j_call: TRBJ2-1
clone_size: .
d_call: .
v_call: TRBV4-2
cdr3_nt: TGTGCCAGCAGCCAACCGGGAGTAAGGAATGAGCAGTTCTTC
cdr3_aa: CASSQPGVRNEQFF

j_call: TRBJ2-7
clone_size: many
d_call: TRBD2
v_call: TRBV6-1
cdr3_nt: TGTGCCAGCAGTCATGGGACTAGCGGGAGTCGAACCTACGAGCAGTACTTC
cdr3_aa: CASSHGTSGSRTYEQYF

j_call: TRBJ1-1
clone_size: many
d_call: .
v_call: TRBV11-3
cdr3_nt: TGTGCCAGCAGCTTAGTAGTCCCCAGCCGGAACACTGAAGCTTTCTTT
cdr3_aa: CASSLVVPSRNTEAFF

j_call: TRBJ1-2
clone_size: many
d_call: .
v_call: TRBV20-1
cdr3_nt: TGCAGTGCTTCTGGCGGGTTTGAGAGGAACTATGGCTACACCTTC
cdr3_aa: CSASGGFERNYGYTF

j_call: TRBJ2-3
clone_size: many
d_call: .
v_call: TRBV5-1
cdr3_nt: TGCGCCAGCAGCTTGCCACTTGACACAGATACGCAGTATTTT
cdr3_aa: CASSLPLDTDTQYF